The sequence of this TCR beta chain was determined in a study of blood T cell repertoires in COVID-19. Across the study: COVID-19 samples from acute and convalescent phases originated in the United States, Italy and Spain. T cells, B-cell-depleted T cells, or PBMCs provided the cDNA or gDNA that served as material.

The CDR3 runs to 14 residues. V dropped 5 bases and J dropped 7; count of bases not matched to a gene: 2. Germline loops: CDR1 MNHNY, CDR2 SVGAGI (reference sequence). As handled by the study authors: It was from reference gene primer amplification that nucleated cell counts were estimated. Sequencing was performed with immunoSEQ multiplex PCR; in TCRdb, only in-frame clones are kept and a portion is missing. That table supplies the V and J calls and clone size; D and trimming were determined from the DNA. The sample gives some 26,000 clones, roughly 80% of which show up once; 40% is in the top ten. The sample taken for sequencing was peripheral blood. The sequence was collected from a man between 70 and 80 years old with acute or convalescent COVID-19. The chain uses TRBV6-6 and TRBJ2-1, with 13 bases that match TRBD2. Written as DNA, the CDR3 is TGTGCCAGCAGTACTAGCGGGGGGGCAAATGAGCAGTTCTTC. It encodes CASSTSGGANEQFF.